The clone carrying this TCR beta chain was counted many times. TCRdb analysed the RT-PCR reads with MiXCR anew, one entry per CDR3 protein. The table records about 680,000 distinct CDR3 sequences, 11% to 15% of them present only once. This CDR3 is built from 17 residues. V was clipped by 6 bases and J by 3 bases; unmatched bases: 9. Germline V gives CDR1 SQVTM, CDR2 ANQGSEA. The V call is TRBV29-1, the J call TRBJ2-2, with 14 bases identical to TRBD2. This clonotype originated in a female donor in good health, serving as a healthy control. Sequenced input: memory CD4+ T cells from blood. The CDR3, as DNA: TGCAGCGTCCCTGGGACTAGCGGGAGTTTTGACACCGGGGAGCTGTTTTTT. This translates into CSVPGTSGSFDTGELFF.